Presented here are 7 T cell receptor beta chains from one specimen sequenced in a study of early T cells in non-severe SARS-CoV-2 infection. TCRdb redid the calling of the 5' RACE reads with MiXCR, one entry per CDR3 protein. The table has some 42,000 distinct CDR3 sequences, 5% to 6.5% seen once; the top ten hold approximately 8.4%. Sequences were derived from whole blood, sampled at baseline. These receptors were taken from an adult who was a healthcare worker with PCR-confirmed SARS-CoV-2 infection or an uninfected control (not recorded which).

This clonotype was picked up many times. V usage is TRBV7-9 and J usage is TRBJ2-7, with D possibly matching TRBD1 (5 bases). The CDR3 is made up of 15 amino acids. The V gene's germline CDR1 is SEHNR and CDR2 FQNEAQ (reference sequence). V lost 6 bases and J lost 4, with 19 bases in between. CDR3 region: CASSDSGISQYEQYF. CDR3 bases: TGTGCCAGCAGTGATTCAGGGATCAGCCAGTACGAGCAGTACTTC.

There are many counts of this clonotype. The J gene is TRBJ2-3, the V gene TRBV29-1, with unresolved D. Trimming stripped 7 bases from V and 5 bases from J, with 16 bases between. The CDR3 sequence is 13 residues long. Germline V gene data show CDR1 as SQVTM and CDR2 as ANQGSEA. In nucleotides, the CDR3 is TGCAGCGCTGTTAGGCAGTGGGGAGATACGCAGTATTTT. The encoded protein is CSAVRQWGDTQYF.

Many counts were recorded for this clonotype. The genes are TRBV20-1 and TRBJ1-2, with no clear D. Germline CDR1 and CDR2: DFQATT and SNEGSKA (reference sequence). Trimming took off 6 bases at V and 4 bases at J, with 12 bases between the two ends. This CDR3 comprises 12 residues. The CDR3, as DNA: TGCAGTGCCCCGCGGGTACCCTATGGCTACACCTTC. Its protein is CSAPRVPYGYTF.

This clonotype was observed once. A much larger clone differs from this one at a single base, so this may be a read error. This chain uses TRBV4-1 with TRBJ1-6; no definite D call. The CDR3 is 14 amino acids. CDR1 is MGHRA and CDR2 is YSYEKL in the germline V gene. CDR3 nucleotides: TGTGTCAGCAGCCACACCTTGGGCAATTCACCCCTCCACTTT. This encodes CVSSHTLGNSPLHF.

The chain couples TRBV7-2 to TRBJ1-6; D not certain. The CDR3 is 12 amino acids. The ends were cut back, 5 bases at V and 4 bases at J, with 3 bases in the middle. Germline CDR1 SGHTA, CDR2 FQGNSA. This CDR3 is CASSMYNSPLHF. Here the CDR3 DNA reads TGTGCCAGCAGCATGTATAATTCACCCCTCCACTTT.

This clonotype was observed at least ten times. The J gene is TRBJ2-3, the V gene TRBV3-1; 7 nucleotides align to TRBD1. There are 15 residues in the CDR3. Unmatched junction bases numbered 7, after V lost 3 bases and J lost 4 bases. CDR1 and CDR2 (germline): LGHDT, YNNKEL (reference sequence). The CDR3 bases are TGTGCCAGCAGCCATCGGTGGGACAGATCAGATACGCAGTATTTT. Its protein is CASSHRWDRSDTQYF.

This clonotype was picked up many times. The rearrangement uses TRBV4-3 and TRBJ1-1; unclear D gene. The CDR3 sequence is 13 residues long. The V and J ends lost 0 bases and 5 bases respectively, with 7 bases between them. Germline CDR1 reads LGHNA; CDR2 reads YSLEER. CDR3 sequence (DNA): TGCGCCAGCAGCCAAGAGGGGTGGACTGAAGCTTTCTTT. Amino acids: CASSQEGWTEAFF.